The next 7 T cell receptor beta chains were all read from a single sample in a study of blood T cell repertoires in COVID-19. Sequencing used immunoSEQ multiplex PCR; TCRdb keeps in-frame clones, though not all of them. This sample has 300,000 to 400,000 clones, with roughly 85% found just once. The specimen was peripheral blood. These receptors originate from a human donor in a cohort sampled during active COVID-19.

This clone showed up just a few times. The genes are TRBV19 and TRBJ1-3, with D perhaps matching TRBD1 (6 bases). Per germline, CDR1 LNHDA and CDR2 SQIVND (reference sequence). V shed 6 bases and J shed 0 bases, with 15 bases lying between them. The length of the CDR3 is 16 residues. DNA for the CDR3: TGTGCCAGTAGAGGGGGTGGCACCAACTCTGGAAACACCATATATTTT. Translated, it gives CASRGGGTNSGNTIYF.

V usage is TRBV29-1 and J usage is TRBJ2-7; D perhaps matches TRBD2 (5 bases). Trimming left V 0 bases short and J 4 bases short, with 10 bases between. The CDR3 totals 13 residues. Per the germline V gene, CDR1 is SQVTM and CDR2 is ANQGSEA. The CDR3 DNA reads as TGCAGCGTTGAAGAGCCGGGGTGGTACGAGCAGTACTTC. Translation gives CSVEEPGWYEQYF.

This CDR3 is CASRSSYNSPLHF. The CDR3 DNA sequence: TGTGCCAGCAGGAGCTCCTATAATTCACCCCTCCACTTT. The genes are TRBV6-5 and TRBJ1-6; D unresolved. The CDR3 runs to 13 residues. Per the germline V gene, CDR1 is MNHEY and CDR2 is SVGAGI. Between the trimmed V and J ends, which lost 6 bases and 0 bases, there was a span of 3 bases.

This clone was counted at least ten times. The chain joins TRBV6-5 to TRBJ1-2; 9 bases are shared with TRBD1. CDR3 length: 14 residues. In germline, CDR1 is MNHEY, CDR2 SVGAGI. The V segment lost 4 bases and the J segment 7 bases; nucleotides outside the gene matches: 7. The CDR3 DNA reads as TGTGCCAGCAGTTCCTGGGACAGGGAGGGTGGCTACACCTTC. It yields the protein CASSSWDREGGYTF.

On this clone itself: Different DNA sequences within this sample yield the same CDR3. The gene calls are TRBV18 and TRBJ2-5; TRBD1 is a possible D gene (7 bases). Trimming pared 6 bases from V and 2 bases from J, leaving 10 bases between. CDR1 and CDR2 from the germline V gene are KGHSH and LQKENI. The CDR3 is made up of 13 amino acids. CDR3 nucleotides: TGTGCCAGCTCGCGGGACAGACAAGAGACCCAGTACTTC. This codes for CASSRDRQETQYF.

This clone appeared many times. This CDR3 reads CASRPDGFSGNTIYF. The CDR3 bases are TGTGCCAGCAGACCAGACGGGTTCTCTGGAAACACCATATATTTT. This sequence joins TRBV6-5 and TRBJ1-3; no definite D call. The CDR3 spans 15 residues. CDR1 and CDR2 (germline): MNHEY, SVGAGI. V was clipped by 6 bases and J by 0 bases, with 12 bases between them.

The chain joins TRBV6-1 to TRBJ1-2; tentative D call: TRBD1 (5 bases). Germline V lookup: CDR1 MNHNS, CDR2 SASEGT. Trimming shortened V by 3 bases and J by 5 bases, and 7 bases separated the two germline ends. This CDR3 is 12 amino acids long. CDR3 loop: CASSEAGYGYTF. DNA of the CDR3: TGTGCCAGCAGTGAGGCAGGGTATGGCTACACCTTC.